This is a list of T cell receptor beta chains from one sample in a study of T cells after yellow fever vaccination. TCRdb itself ran the 5' RACE reads through MiXCR, one entry per CDR3 protein. The sample has some 500,000 distinct CDR3 sequences; roughly 14% are singletons. Specimen: PBMCs, collected on the day of the yellow fever booster vaccination. The receptors were sampled from a man aged 25 to 40 who received the YFV17D yellow fever vaccine. CDR3s include the opening cysteine and the closing phenylalanine or tryptophan. The D gene is left open where the match is weak. Clone size, where shown, is once, few, many, or a class for clones that have expanded.

clone_size | j_call | d_call | cdr3_length | v_call | cdr3_nt | cdr3_aa
few | TRBJ2-2 | - | 16 | TRBV10-2 | TGCGCCAGCAGTGAGTCGATTAGAGTAGCGGTCGGGGAGCTGTTTTTT | CASSESIRVAVGELFF
- | TRBJ2-7 | - | 14 | TRBV12-3/TRBV12-4 | TGTGCCAGCAGTTTAGGTCAAAGTTTTAACGAGCAGTACTTC | CASSLGQSFNEQYF
- | TRBJ2-5 | - | 13 | TRBV24-1 | TGTGCCACCAGTGTGGTGGCGGGAGAGACCCAGTACTTC | CATSVVAGETQYF
few | TRBJ1-1 | TRBD1 | 11 | TRBV20-1 | TGCAGTGCTAATCGGGACAGTGAAGCTTTCTTT | CSANRDSEAFF
few | TRBJ2-3 | - | 14 | TRBV7-2 | TGTGCCAGCACCTTGACAGTAAGCACAGATACGCAGTATTTT | CASTLTVSTDTQYF
few | TRBJ2-7 | TRBD1 | 15 | TRBV9 | TGTGCCAGCAGCTCTTCCGGGACAGGGAGCAACGAGCAGTACTTC | CASSSSGTGSNEQYF
- | TRBJ2-1 | TRBD2 | 17 | TRBV19 | TGTGCCACCTCCGGGACTAGCGGGACGTACTCCTACAATGAGCAGTTCTTC | CATSGTSGTYSYNEQFF
- | TRBJ1-2 | - | 12 | TRBV6-2/TRBV6-3 | TGTGCCAGCAGTCCGCTGAGGGCTGGCTACACCTTC | CASSPLRAGYTF
- | TRBJ2-2 | TRBD2 | 16 | TRBV20-1 | TGCAGTGCTAGAGTCGGTAGCGGGACCTCCACCGGGGAGCTGTTTTTT | CSARVGSGTSTGELFF
few | TRBJ2-1 | - | 15 | TRBV24-1 | TGTGCCACCAGTGATTATAAGCAGTGGGACAATGAGCAGTTCTTC | CATSDYKQWDNEQFF
- | TRBJ2-2 | - | 14 | TRBV4-2 | TGTGCCAGCAGCCAACGTAGGGGGGCCGGGGAGCTGTTTTTT | CASSQRRGAGELFF
- | TRBJ2-7 | TRBD2 | 14 | TRBV20-1 | TGCAGTGCTACAGGGACTAGCGGATCATACGAGCAGTACTTC | CSATGTSGSYEQYF
- | TRBJ1-4 | - | 15 | TRBV4-1 | TGCGCCAGCAGCCTCCAGGGACGGACTAATGAAAAACTGTTTTTT | CASSLQGRTNEKLFF
medium-sized | TRBJ2-7 | - | 17 | TRBV2 | TGTGCCAGCAGTGAGTTCGCCAGTCCCCAAACCCCCTACGAGCAGTACTTC | CASSEFASPQTPYEQYF
- | TRBJ2-7 | - | 13 | TRBV7-2 | TGTGCCAGCAGCTATGGTTATAACTACGAGCAGTACTTC | CASSYGYNYEQYF
- | TRBJ2-3 | TRBD2 | 14 | TRBV5-4 | TGTGCCAGCAGCTTGAGGAGCGGGAGCGATACGCAGTATTTT | CASSLRSGSDTQYF
- | TRBJ2-3 | - | 15 | TRBV24-1 | TGTGCCACCAGTGAAACAGGTCGACGCACAGATACGCAGTATTTT | CATSETGRRTDTQYF
few | TRBJ2-7 | - | 12 | TRBV7-2 | TGTGCCAGCAGCTTTAGAGCTGCCGAGCAGTACTTC | CASSFRAAEQYF
few | TRBJ1-2 | - | 12 | TRBV30 | TGTGCCTGGAGTAGACAGCCCTACGGCTACACCTTC | CAWSRQPYGYTF
few | TRBJ1-6 | TRBD1 | 15 | TRBV7-8 | TGTGCCAGCAGCTTAAGGGACAGCCTTTATTCACCCCTCCACTTT | CASSLRDSLYSPLHF
few | TRBJ2-7 | - | 12 | TRBV6-1 | TGTGCCAGCAGTACACAGGGATCCGAGCAGTACTTC | CASSTQGSEQYF
few | TRBJ2-1 | - | 12 | TRBV20-1 | TGCAGTGCCCCGGGGAGGTCGAATGAGCAGTTCTTC | CSAPGRSNEQFF
- | TRBJ2-3 | TRBD2 | 16 | TRBV27 | TGTGCCAGCAGATATTCTAGCGGGAGGCAAGGGGATACGCAGTATTTT | CASRYSSGRQGDTQYF
- | TRBJ2-1 | TRBD2 | 16 | TRBV18 | TGTGCCAGCTCGCCGAGACTAGCGGGAGACTACAATGAGCAGTTCTTC | CASSPRLAGDYNEQFF
few | TRBJ2-3 | TRBD2 | 15 | TRBV20-1 | TGCAGTGCCCCCCGGCGGGAGGCTTATTCAGATACGCAGTATTTT | CSAPRREAYSDTQYF
few | TRBJ2-7 | - | 14 | TRBV7-2 | TGTGCCAGCAGCTTTACTAGTTTGGGTTACGAGCAGTACTTC | CASSFTSLGYEQYF
few | TRBJ2-4 | TRBD2 | 15 | TRBV5-1 | TGCGCCTCTAAGCTAGGGGAGGGACTAGCGTCCATTCAGTACTTC | CASKLGEGLASIQYF
few | TRBJ1-1 | - | 13 | TRBV7-8 | TGTGCCAGCAGGCCGCCGGGGATAACTGAAGCTTTCTTT | CASRPPGITEAFF
- | TRBJ1-1 | - | 12 | TRBV20-1 | TGCAGTGCTAGTAGGCCGGAGATTGAAGCTTTCTTT | CSASRPEIEAFF
many | TRBJ2-7 | - | 15 | TRBV29-1 | TGCAGCGTTGAAGATTGGCAGGGAGGCTCCCACGAGCAGTACTTC | CSVEDWQGGSHEQYF
few | TRBJ2-7 | - | 13 | TRBV21-1 | TGTGCCAGCAGCAACCAGACCTACTACGAGCAGTACTTC | CASSNQTYYEQYF
- | TRBJ2-1 | TRBD1 | 15 | TRBV9 | TGTGCCAGCGGGACAGGAGGCATGGGCTACAATGAGCAGTTCTTC | CASGTGGMGYNEQFF
- | TRBJ1-1 | TRBD1 | 16 | TRBV4-2 | TGTGCCAGCAGCCAAACGGCGGGACAGATGAACACTGAAGCTTTCTTT | CASSQTAGQMNTEAFF
- | TRBJ1-2 | - | 15 | TRBV5-1 | TGCGCCAGCAGCTTGGGGGTGATCTCTAACTATGGCTACACCTTC | CASSLGVISNYGYTF
- | TRBJ1-2 | TRBD1 | 14 | TRBV20-1 | TGCAGTGCTTCCCGGGACAGGGAAAACTATGGCTACACCTTC | CSASRDRENYGYTF
- | TRBJ2-7 | TRBD2 | 14 | TRBV19 | TGTGCCAGTAGAATAAGCGGGGGGTCCTACGAGCAGTACTTC | CASRISGGSYEQYF
- | TRBJ2-1 | - | 15 | TRBV7-2 | TGTGCCAGCAGCTTAGTTACAGGTGCCTACAATGAGCAGTTCTTC | CASSLVTGAYNEQFF
few | TRBJ2-5 | - | 12 | TRBV4-3 | TGCGCCAGCAGCCAAGACAAAGAGACCCAGTACTTC | CASSQDKETQYF
- | TRBJ2-1 | TRBD2 | 15 | TRBV9 | TGTGCCAGCAGCGGGAGCGGGACTTCCTACAATGAGCAGTTCTTC | CASSGSGTSYNEQFF
- | TRBJ2-5 | - | 14 | TRBV4-3 | TGCGCCAGCAGCCAAGATTGGACATCGGAGACCCAGTACTTC | CASSQDWTSETQYF
many | TRBJ1-1 | - | 13 | TRBV5-6 | TGTGCCAGCAGCTTAAGCAGCCCCACTGAAGCTTTCTTT | CASSLSSPTEAFF
few | TRBJ2-2 | - | 13 | TRBV30 | TGTGCGGGCGGCAGGGAGAATACCGGGGAGCTGTTTTTT | CAGGRENTGELFF
- | TRBJ2-4 | TRBD1 | 12 | TRBV29-1 | TGCAGCGTTCAGGGGGCGTCGGACATTCAGTACTTC | CSVQGASDIQYF
few | TRBJ2-7 | - | 14 | TRBV5-1 | TGCGCCAGCAGCTTGGAGAGGCAGCGCTACGAGCAGTACTTC | CASSLERQRYEQYF
- | TRBJ2-1 | - | 12 | TRBV9 | TGTGCCAGCAGCGTAGGTTTCCAAGAGCAGTTCTTC | CASSVGFQEQFF
few | TRBJ1-3 | - | 15 | TRBV9 | TGTGCCAGCAGCCTGAGAGGGGACCACCGAAACACCATATATTTT | CASSLRGDHRNTIYF